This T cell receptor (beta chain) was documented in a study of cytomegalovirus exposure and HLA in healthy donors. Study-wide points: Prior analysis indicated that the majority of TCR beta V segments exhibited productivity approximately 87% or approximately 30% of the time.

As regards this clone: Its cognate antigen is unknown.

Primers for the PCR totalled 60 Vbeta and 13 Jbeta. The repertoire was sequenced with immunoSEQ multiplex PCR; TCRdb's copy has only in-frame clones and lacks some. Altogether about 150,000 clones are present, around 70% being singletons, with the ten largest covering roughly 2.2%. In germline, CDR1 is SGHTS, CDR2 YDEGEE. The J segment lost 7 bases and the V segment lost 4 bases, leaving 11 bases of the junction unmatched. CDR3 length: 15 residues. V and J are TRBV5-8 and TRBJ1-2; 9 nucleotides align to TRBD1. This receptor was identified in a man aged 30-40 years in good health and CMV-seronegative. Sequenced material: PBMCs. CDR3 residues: CASSREKDRGGGYTF. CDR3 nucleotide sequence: TGTGCCAGCAGCCGCGAAAAGGACAGGGGAGGTGGCTACACCTTC. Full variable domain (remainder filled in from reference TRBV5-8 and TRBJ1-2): EAGVTQSPTHLIKTRGQQATLRCSPISGHTSVYWYQQALGLGLQFLLWYDEGEERNRGNFPPRFSGRQFPNYSSELNVNALELEDSALYLCASSREKDRGGGYTFGSGTRLTVV.